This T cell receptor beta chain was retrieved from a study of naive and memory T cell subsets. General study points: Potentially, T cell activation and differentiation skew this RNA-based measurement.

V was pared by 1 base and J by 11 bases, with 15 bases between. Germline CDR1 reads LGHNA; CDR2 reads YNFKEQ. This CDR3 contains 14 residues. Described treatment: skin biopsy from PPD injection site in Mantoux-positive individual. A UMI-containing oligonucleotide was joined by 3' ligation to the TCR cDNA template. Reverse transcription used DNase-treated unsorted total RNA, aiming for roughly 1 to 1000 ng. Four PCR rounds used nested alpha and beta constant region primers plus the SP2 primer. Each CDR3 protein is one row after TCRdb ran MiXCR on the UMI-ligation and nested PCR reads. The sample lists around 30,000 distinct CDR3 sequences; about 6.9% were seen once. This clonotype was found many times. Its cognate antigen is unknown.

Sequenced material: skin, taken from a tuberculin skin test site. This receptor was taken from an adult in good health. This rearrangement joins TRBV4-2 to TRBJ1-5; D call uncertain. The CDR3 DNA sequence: TGTGCCAGCAGCCAAGGCACCGCCCCCACAGCCCAGCATTTT. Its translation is CASSQGTAPTAQHF.